This record looks at one T cell receptor beta chain sequence and its context. With 5 bases removed from V and 3 bases from J, the gap between germline ends came to 11 bases. CDR3 length: 13 amino acids. Germline loops: CDR1 SNHLY, CDR2 FYNNEI. The record originates from a study of blood T cell repertoires in COVID-19. Study information: PBMCs, B-cell-depleted T cells, or T cells were the source of the cDNA or gDNA that made up the material.

Per the study methods: Researchers report that nucleated cell counts were estimated from reference gene primer amplification. Repertoires were generated with immunoSEQ multiplex PCR, while TCRdb's copy carries only in-frame clones and drops some. V and J calls and clone size are given by that table; D and trimming were obtained from the DNA. Counted here are 29,000 or so clones, 80% to 90% occurring once; the ten biggest clones make up around 9.9%. This clonotype was obtained from a human donor in a cohort sampled during active COVID-19. The chain uses TRBV2 and TRBJ2-7; D may be TRBD2 (6 bases). Sample: peripheral blood. Here the CDR3 reads CASSPGEDYEQYF. As DNA, the CDR3 is TGTGCCAGCAGTCCGGGGGAGGACTACGAGCAGTACTTC.